This TCR beta chain came from a study of cytomegalovirus exposure and HLA in healthy donors. Overall study findings and caveats: Trimming of TCR beta V- and J-genes showed a link, identified in a later analysis, to a missense DCLRE1C variant. Common viral pathogens were later found to be apparently linked to several of the most significant clusters. There was a cluster of highly shared sequence variants that was likely a sequencing artifact.

Trimming left V 4 bases short and J 5 bases short, with 11 bases between. The CDR3 spans 14 residues. The germline V gene encodes CDR1 SNHLY and CDR2 FYNNEI. Regarding this clone: Its target is not known.

It was with 60 Vbeta and 13 Jbeta primers that the PCR ran. Here immunoSEQ multiplex PCR was the method, and the copy in TCRdb shows in-frame clones only, minus some. The sample data list approximately 110,000 clones. The sample comprised PBMCs. The chain recombines TRBV2 with TRBJ2-2; weak D call: TRBD2 (6 bases). The receptor was isolated from a young man in good health and CMV-seronegative. The CDR3 sequence: CASSGSGRTGELFF. As DNA, the CDR3 is TGTGCCAGCAGTGGTTCGGGGAGGACCGGGGAGCTGTTTTTT.